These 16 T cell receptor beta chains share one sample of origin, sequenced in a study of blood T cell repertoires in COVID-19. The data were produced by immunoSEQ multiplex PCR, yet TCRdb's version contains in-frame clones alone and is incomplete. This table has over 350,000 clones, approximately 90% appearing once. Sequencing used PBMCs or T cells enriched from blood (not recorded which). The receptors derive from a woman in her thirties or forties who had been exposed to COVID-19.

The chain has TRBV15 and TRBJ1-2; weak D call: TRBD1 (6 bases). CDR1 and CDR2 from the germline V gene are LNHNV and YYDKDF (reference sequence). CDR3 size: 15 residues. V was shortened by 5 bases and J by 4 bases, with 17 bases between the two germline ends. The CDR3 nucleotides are TGTGCCACCAGCGGAGGGGGGAGGGCCGCCTATGGCTACACCTTC. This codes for CATSGGGRAAYGYTF.

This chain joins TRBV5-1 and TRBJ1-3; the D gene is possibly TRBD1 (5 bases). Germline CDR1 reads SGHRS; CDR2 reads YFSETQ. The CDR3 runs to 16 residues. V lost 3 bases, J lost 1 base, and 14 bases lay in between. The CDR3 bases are TGCGCCAGCAGCTGGGGGACTACAGGATCTGGAAACACCATATATTTT. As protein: CASSWGTTGSGNTIYF. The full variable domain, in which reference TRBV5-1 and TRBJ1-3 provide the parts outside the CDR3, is KAGVTQTPRYLIKTRGQQVTLSCSPISGHRSVSWYQQTPGQGLQFLFEYFSETQRNKGNFPGRFSGRQFSNSRSEMNVSTLELGDSALYLCASSWGTTGSGNTIYFGEGSWLTVV.

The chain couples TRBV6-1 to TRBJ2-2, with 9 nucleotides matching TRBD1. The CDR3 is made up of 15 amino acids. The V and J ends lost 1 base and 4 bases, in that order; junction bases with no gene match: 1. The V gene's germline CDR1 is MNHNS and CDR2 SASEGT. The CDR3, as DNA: TGTGCCAGCAGTGAAGAGACAGGGGGCACCGGGGAGCTGTTTTTT. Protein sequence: CASSEETGGTGELFF.

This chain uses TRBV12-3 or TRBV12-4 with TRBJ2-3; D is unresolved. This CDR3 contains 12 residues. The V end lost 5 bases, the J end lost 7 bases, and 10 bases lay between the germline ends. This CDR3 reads CASSPFVYTQYF. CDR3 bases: TGTGCCAGCAGTCCGTTCGTATATACGCAGTATTTT.

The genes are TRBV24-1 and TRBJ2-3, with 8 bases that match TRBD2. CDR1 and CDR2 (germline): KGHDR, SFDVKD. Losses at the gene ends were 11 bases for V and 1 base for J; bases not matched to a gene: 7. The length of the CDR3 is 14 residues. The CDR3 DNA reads TGTGCCAGCCGGGGGGGAGAGGGCACAGATACGCAGTATTTT. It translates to CASRGGEGTDTQYF.

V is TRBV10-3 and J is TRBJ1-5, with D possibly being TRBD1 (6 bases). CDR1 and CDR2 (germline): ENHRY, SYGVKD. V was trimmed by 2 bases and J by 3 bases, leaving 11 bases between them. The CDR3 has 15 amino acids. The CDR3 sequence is CAISELQGTNQPQHF. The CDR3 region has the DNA TGTGCCATCAGTGAGCTACAGGGAACCAATCAGCCCCAGCATTTT.

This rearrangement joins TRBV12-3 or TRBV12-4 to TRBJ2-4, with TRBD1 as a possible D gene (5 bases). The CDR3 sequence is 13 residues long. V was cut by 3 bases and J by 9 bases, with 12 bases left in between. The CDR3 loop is CASSFIQGGIQYF. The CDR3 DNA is TGTGCCAGCAGTTTTATCCAGGGTGGCATTCAGTACTTC.

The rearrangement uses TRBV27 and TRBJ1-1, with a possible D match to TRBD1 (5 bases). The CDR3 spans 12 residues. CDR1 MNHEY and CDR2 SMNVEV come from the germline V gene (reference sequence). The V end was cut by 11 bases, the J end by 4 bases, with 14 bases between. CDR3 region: CAGWGVGTEAFF. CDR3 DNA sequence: TGTGCCGGATGGGGGGTAGGCACTGAAGCTTTCTTT.

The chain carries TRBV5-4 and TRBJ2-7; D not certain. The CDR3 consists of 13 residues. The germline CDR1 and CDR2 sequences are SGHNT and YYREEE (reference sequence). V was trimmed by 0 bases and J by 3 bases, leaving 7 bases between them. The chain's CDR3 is CASSLDIHYEQYF. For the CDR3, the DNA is TGTGCCAGCAGCTTGGATATACACTACGAGCAGTACTTC.

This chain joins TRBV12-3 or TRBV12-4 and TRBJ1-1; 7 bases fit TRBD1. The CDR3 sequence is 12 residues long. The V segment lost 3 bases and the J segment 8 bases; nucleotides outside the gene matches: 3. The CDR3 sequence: CASSLRQGEAFF. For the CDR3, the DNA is TGTGCCAGCAGTTTGCGACAGGGCGAAGCTTTCTTT.

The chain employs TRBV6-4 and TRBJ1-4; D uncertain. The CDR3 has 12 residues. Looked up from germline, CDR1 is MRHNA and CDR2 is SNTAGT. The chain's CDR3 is CGIRTGNEKLFF. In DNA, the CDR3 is TGTGGAATTCGGACGGGAAATGAAAAACTGTTTTTT.

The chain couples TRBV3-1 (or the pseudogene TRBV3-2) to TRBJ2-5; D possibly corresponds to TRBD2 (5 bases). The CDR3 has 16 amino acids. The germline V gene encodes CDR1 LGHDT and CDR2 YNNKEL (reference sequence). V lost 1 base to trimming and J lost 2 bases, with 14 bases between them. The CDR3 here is CASSQGRTGIQETQYF. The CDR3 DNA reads TGTGCCAGCAGCCAAGGCAGGACGGGGATTCAAGAGACCCAGTACTTC.

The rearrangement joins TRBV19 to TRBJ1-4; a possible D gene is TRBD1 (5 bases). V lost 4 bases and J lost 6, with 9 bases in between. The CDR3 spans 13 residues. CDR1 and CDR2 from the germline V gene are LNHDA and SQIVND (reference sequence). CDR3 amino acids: CASSTQGDEKLFF. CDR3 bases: TGTGCCAGTAGTACCCAGGGTGATGAAAAACTGTTTTTT.

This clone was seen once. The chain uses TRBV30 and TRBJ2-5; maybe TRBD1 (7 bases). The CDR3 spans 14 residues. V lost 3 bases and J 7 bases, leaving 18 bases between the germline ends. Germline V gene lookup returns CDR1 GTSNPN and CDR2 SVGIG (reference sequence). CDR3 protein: CAWSRGTASGTQYF. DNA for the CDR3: TGTGCCTGGAGCCGGGGGACAGCCTCGGGGACCCAGTACTTC.

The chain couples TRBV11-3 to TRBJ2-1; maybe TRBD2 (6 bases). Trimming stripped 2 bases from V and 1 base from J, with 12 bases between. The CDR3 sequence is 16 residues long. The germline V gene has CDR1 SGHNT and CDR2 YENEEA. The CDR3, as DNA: TGTGCCAGCAGCTTATTGCGGGGCGGTTCCTACAATGAGCAGTTCTTC. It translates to CASSLLRGGSYNEQFF. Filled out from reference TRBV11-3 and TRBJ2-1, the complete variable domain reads EAGVVQSPRYKIIEKKQPVAFWCNPISGHNTLYWYLQNLGQGPELLIRYENEEAVDDSQLPKDRFSAERLKGVDSTLKIQPAELGDSAVYLCASSLLRGGSYNEQFFGPGTRLTVL.

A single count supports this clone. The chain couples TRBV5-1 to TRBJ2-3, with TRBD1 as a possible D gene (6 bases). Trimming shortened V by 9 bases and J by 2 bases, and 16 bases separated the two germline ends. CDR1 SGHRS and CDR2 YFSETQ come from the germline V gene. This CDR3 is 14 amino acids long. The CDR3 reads CATSRRTDTDTQYF. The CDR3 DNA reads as TGCGCCACCTCGAGAAGGACAGACACAGATACGCAGTATTTT.